Listed here are 21 T cell receptor beta chains from one sample, sequenced in a study of cytomegalovirus exposure and HLA in healthy donors. Primers: 60 Vbeta forward and 13 Jbeta reverse. Produced via immunoSEQ multiplex PCR; TCRdb's table is partial and in-frame only. The repertoire holds roughly 160,000 clones, with approximately 84% as singletons. The sequenced sample consisted of PBMCs. Receptor source: a man aged 30 to 45 in good health and CMV-seronegative.

The V gene is TRBV5-1, the J gene TRBJ1-2; TRBD1 aligns across 7 bases. This CDR3 comprises 16 residues. Per the germline V gene, CDR1 is SGHRS and CDR2 is YFSETQ. The V gene end was trimmed by 1 base and the J gene end by 4 bases; junction bases not matched to a gene: 10. The CDR3 protein is CASSLLGTEDFYGYTF. CDR3 coding DNA: TGCGCCAGCAGCTTGTTGGGGACAGAAGACTTCTATGGCTACACCTTC. Combining the CDR3 with reference TRBV5-1 and TRBJ1-2 gives the whole variable domain KAGVTQTPRYLIKTRGQQVTLSCSPISGHRSVSWYQQTPGQGLQFLFEYFSETQRNKGNFPGRFSGRQFSNSRSEMNVSTLELGDSALYLCASSLLGTEDFYGYTFGSGTRLTVV.

This chain connects TRBV7-6 to TRBJ2-5, with 8 bases aligning to TRBD1. J was trimmed by 4 bases and V by 8 bases; bases with no gene match: 3. The CDR3 is 12 residues long. Germline lookup yields CDR1 SGHVS and CDR2 FNYEAQ. As DNA, the CDR3 is TGTGCCAGCGCAGGGGGCTCAGAGACCCAGTACTTC. Protein: CASAGGSETQYF.

The chain recombines TRBV7-9 with TRBJ2-3; TRBD1 aligns across 8 bases. In germline, CDR1 is SEHNR, CDR2 FQNEAQ (reference sequence). The CDR3 spans 17 residues. Trimming took 0 bases from V and 2 from J; bases not matched to a gene: 7. This CDR3 reads CASSLASTGGITDTQYF. The CDR3, as DNA: TGTGCCAGCAGCTTAGCGAGCACAGGGGGAATCACAGATACGCAGTATTTT.

Worth noting for this clone: This sample also contains other DNA sequences that code for the same CDR3. The chain recombines TRBV6-5 with TRBJ2-1; a weak D match, TRBD2 (5 bases). The germline CDR1 and CDR2 sequences are MNHEY and SVGAGI. The CDR3 is made up of 13 amino acids. Trimming cost V 0 bases and J 5 bases, with 5 bases left between them. CDR3 in DNA: TGTGCCAGCAGTTACTCGCGGGACAATGAGCAGTTCTTC. Protein: CASSYSRDNEQFF.

DNA for the CDR3: TGCGCCAGCAAAGTTACAGGGGGTTTTTCGATGAACACTGAAGCTTTCTTT. Its translation: CASKVTGGFSMNTEAFF. The chain combines TRBV5-1 with TRBJ1-1, with 8 bases lining up with TRBD1. This CDR3 is built from 17 residues. Germline V gene sequence: CDR1 SGHRS, CDR2 YFSETQ. V dropped 6 bases and J dropped 0; count of bases not matched to a gene: 13.

This clone was observed a few times. This chain links TRBV7-2 with TRBJ1-6; possibly TRBD1 for D (5 bases). V lost 1 base, J lost 11 bases, and 12 bases lay in between. The CDR3 runs to 14 residues. CDR1 is SGHTA, CDR2 FQGNSA, per germline. CDR3 amino acids: CASSLGAGIPPLHF. Written as DNA, the CDR3 is TGTGCCAGCAGCTTAGGGGCAGGGATACCACCCCTCCACTTT. Filled out from reference TRBV7-2 and TRBJ1-6, the complete variable domain reads GAGVSQSPSNKVTEKGKDVELRCDPISGHTALYWYRQSLGQGLEFLIYFQGNSAPDKSGLPSDRFSAERTGGSVSTLTIQRTQQEDSAVYLCASSLGAGIPPLHFGNGTRLTVT.

V usage is TRBV7-9 and J usage is TRBJ2-5, with D possibly being TRBD1 (6 bases). CDR3 size: 16 residues. Germline CDR1 is SEHNR and CDR2 is FQNEAQ (reference sequence). V was cut by 5 bases and J by 4 bases, with 20 bases left in between. The CDR3 is CASSLGWTEIRETQYF. The CDR3 nucleotides read TGTGCCAGCAGCCTGGGTTGGACAGAAATTCGAGAGACCCAGTACTTC.

The rearrangement links TRBV6-6 to TRBJ2-5; 9 positions match TRBD2. In germline, CDR1 is MNHNY, CDR2 SVGAGI (reference sequence). The J segment lost 1 base and the V segment lost 5 bases, leaving 8 bases of the junction unmatched. The CDR3 extends over 16 amino acids. Written as DNA, the CDR3 is TGTGCCAGCAGTATCCCGACTAGCGGTCCCCAAGAGACCCAGTACTTC. Translation: CASSIPTSGPQETQYF.

V usage is TRBV5-1 and J usage is TRBJ2-7, with 10 bases fitting TRBD1. V was pared by 2 bases and J by 6 bases, with 8 bases of the junction left unmatched. CDR1 is SGHRS and CDR2 is YFSETQ in the germline V gene. CDR3 size: 15 residues. As DNA, the CDR3 is TGCGCCAGCAGCTTAATGCCGGGACAGGGGAGCGAGCAGTACTTC. Translating gives CASSLMPGQGSEQYF. The full variable domain, in which reference TRBV5-1 and TRBJ2-7 provide the parts outside the CDR3, is KAGVTQTPRYLIKTRGQQVTLSCSPISGHRSVSWYQQTPGQGLQFLFEYFSETQRNKGNFPGRFSGRQFSNSRSEMNVSTLELGDSALYLCASSLMPGQGSEQYFGPGTRLTVT.

V is TRBV6-1 and J is TRBJ1-6; D perhaps matches TRBD1 (6 bases). V lost 0 bases, J lost 8 bases, and 11 bases lay in between. The CDR3 is 15 amino acids. Germline assignment: CDR1 MNHNS and CDR2 SASEGT. CDR3 sequence reads: CASSEARGYDSPLHF. In DNA, the CDR3 is TGTGCCAGCAGTGAAGCCAGGGGTTACGATTCACCCCTCCACTTT.

The rearrangement links TRBV29-1 to TRBJ2-7; TRBD1 agrees at 10 bases. Germline CDR1 SQVTM, CDR2 ANQGSEA. CDR3 size: 18 residues. Trimming cost V 6 bases and J 3 bases; bases outside gene matches: 20. The chain's CDR3 is CSVGQGVYAGELGYEQYF. The CDR3 region has the DNA TGCAGCGTCGGACAGGGGGTCTATGCGGGAGAACTTGGCTACGAGCAGTACTTC.

The chain uses TRBV5-4 and TRBJ2-2; 9 nucleotides agree with TRBD2. The ends lost 3 bases at V and 6 bases at J; junction bases unmatched: 3. The CDR3 length is 14 residues. Germline loops: CDR1 SGHNT, CDR2 YYREEE (reference sequence). The CDR3 sequence is CASSSGLASGELFF. As DNA, the CDR3 is TGTGCCAGCAGCTCCGGACTAGCGTCCGGGGAGCTGTTTTTT.

The rearrangement links TRBV29-1 to TRBJ2-2; weak D call: TRBD2 (6 bases). Germline lookup yields CDR1 SQVTM and CDR2 ANQGSEA. V was clipped by 4 bases and J by 2 bases, with 11 bases between them. This CDR3 contains 14 residues. The CDR3 sequence is CSVGGGINTGELFF. The CDR3 nucleotides read TGCAGCGTTGGGGGCGGGATCAACACCGGGGAGCTGTTTTTT.

This sequence joins TRBV11-3 and TRBJ1-5; a possible D gene is TRBD1 (5 bases). Trimming pared 5 bases from V and 7 bases from J, leaving 12 bases between. This CDR3 contains 13 residues. CDR1 is SGHNT, CDR2 YENEEA, per germline. For the CDR3, the DNA is TGTGCCAGCAGCAAGTCGTGGACACAGCCCCAGCATTTT. It translates to CASSKSWTQPQHF.

As to this clone: A junction end diverges from the germline sequence, so it may reflect a read error. The rearrangement uses TRBV7-7 and TRBJ2-5, with TRBD1 matching 7 bases. The end of the DNA aligns better with TRBJ2-7, so the J call may be wrong. This CDR3 contains 14 residues. Germline V gene data show CDR1 as SSHAT and CDR2 as FNYEAQ (reference sequence). The CDR3 here is CASSLGTGVYEQYF. CDR3 coding DNA: TGTGCTAGCAGCTTAGGAACAGGGGTCTACGAGCAGTACTTC.

This clone came up a few times. V and J are TRBV27 and TRBJ2-3; 8 bases are a match to TRBD2. CDR1 is MNHEY and CDR2 is SMNVEV in the germline V gene (reference sequence). The V segment lost 2 bases and the J segment 4 bases; nucleotides outside the gene matches: 8. The CDR3 runs 16 residues. The CDR3 is CASSLRAGDWPDTQYF. CDR3 in DNA: TGTGCCAGCAGTTTAAGAGCGGGAGACTGGCCAGATACGCAGTATTTT.

The gene calls are TRBV27 and TRBJ2-7, with D maybe TRBD2 (5 bases). Per germline, CDR1 MNHEY and CDR2 SMNVEV (reference sequence). Trimming took off 8 bases at V and 4 bases at J, with 6 bases between the two ends. The CDR3 extends over 10 amino acids. The CDR3 sequence: CASGLYEQYF. The DNA of the CDR3 is TGTGCCAGCGGACTTTACGAGCAGTACTTC.

The chain combines TRBV11-2 with TRBJ1-5, with D possibly matching TRBD1 (5 bases). Germline CDR1 is SGHAT and CDR2 is FQNNGV. CDR3 length equals 15 residues. V was pared by 3 bases and J by 5 bases, with 14 bases between. CDR3 coding DNA: TGTGCCAGCAGCTTTAGTAGGGGCGGGGATCAGCCCCAGCATTTT. Amino acids: CASSFSRGGDQPQHF.

The V gene is TRBV15, the J gene TRBJ2-3, with a tentative D call TRBD2 (5 bases). The CDR3 contains 11 residues. Trimming took 9 bases from V and 6 from J, leaving 10 bases between them. Germline-derived CDR1 and CDR2 are LNHNV and YYDKDF (reference sequence). This chain's CDR3 is CATSRGDTQYF. The CDR3 DNA sequence: TGTGCCACTTCCCGGGGTGATACGCAGTATTTT.

The chain carries TRBV18 and TRBJ2-6; TRBD1 might be the D (6 bases). Trimming shortened V by 4 bases and J by 4 bases, and 11 bases separated the two germline ends. The CDR3 has 15 amino acids. From germline, CDR1 is KGHSH and CDR2 LQKENI. DNA for the CDR3: TGTGCCAGCTCACGGGCAGGGGTCGGGGCCAACGTCCTGACTTTC. Translating it yields CASSRAGVGANVLTF.

The chain employs TRBV7-3 and TRBJ2-5; 7 positions match TRBD2. V dropped 2 bases and J dropped 5; count of bases not matched to a gene: 2. The CDR3 runs 13 residues. Germline values: CDR1 SGHTA, CDR2 FQGTGA. The CDR3 region is CASSLVGGETQYF. Written as DNA, the CDR3 is TGTGCCAGCAGCTTAGTGGGAGGGGAGACCCAGTACTTC.